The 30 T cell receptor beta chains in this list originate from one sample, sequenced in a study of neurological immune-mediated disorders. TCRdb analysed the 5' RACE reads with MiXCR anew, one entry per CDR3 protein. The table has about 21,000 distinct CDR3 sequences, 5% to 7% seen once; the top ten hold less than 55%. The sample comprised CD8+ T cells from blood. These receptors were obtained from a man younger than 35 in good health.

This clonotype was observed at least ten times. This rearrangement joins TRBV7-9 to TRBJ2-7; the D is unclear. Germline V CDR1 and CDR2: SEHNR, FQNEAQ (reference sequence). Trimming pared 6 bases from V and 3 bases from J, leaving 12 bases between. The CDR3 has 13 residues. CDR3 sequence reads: CASSDVVSYEQYF. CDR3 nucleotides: TGTGCCAGCAGTGATGTCGTTAGCTACGAGCAGTACTTC.

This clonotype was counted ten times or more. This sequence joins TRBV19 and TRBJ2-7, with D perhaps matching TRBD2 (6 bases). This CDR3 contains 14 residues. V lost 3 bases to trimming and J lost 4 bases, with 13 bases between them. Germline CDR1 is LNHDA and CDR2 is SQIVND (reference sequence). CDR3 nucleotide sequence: TGTGCCAGTAGTATTTACCCAGGGACTTACGAGCAGTACTTC. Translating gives CASSIYPGTYEQYF.

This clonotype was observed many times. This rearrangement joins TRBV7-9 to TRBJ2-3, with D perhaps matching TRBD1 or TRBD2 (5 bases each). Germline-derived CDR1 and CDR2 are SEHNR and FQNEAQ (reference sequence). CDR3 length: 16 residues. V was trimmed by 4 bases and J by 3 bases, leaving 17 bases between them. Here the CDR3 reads CASSSPGPPPTDTQYF. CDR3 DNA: TGTGCCAGCAGCTCCCCGGGACCACCCCCGACAGATACGCAGTATTTT.

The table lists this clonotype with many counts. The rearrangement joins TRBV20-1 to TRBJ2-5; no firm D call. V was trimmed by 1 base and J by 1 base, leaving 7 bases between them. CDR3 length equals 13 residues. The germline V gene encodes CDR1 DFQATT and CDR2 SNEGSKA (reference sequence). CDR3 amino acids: CSARVAFQETQYF. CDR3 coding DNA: TGCAGTGCTAGAGTTGCCTTCCAAGAGACCCAGTACTTC.

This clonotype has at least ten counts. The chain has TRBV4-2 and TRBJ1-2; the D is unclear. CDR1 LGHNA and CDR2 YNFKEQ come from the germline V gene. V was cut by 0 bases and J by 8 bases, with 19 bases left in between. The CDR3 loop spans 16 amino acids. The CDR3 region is CASSQDPTSFEGGYTF. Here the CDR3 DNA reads TGTGCCAGCAGCCAAGATCCAACTTCCTTCGAAGGAGGCTACACCTTC.

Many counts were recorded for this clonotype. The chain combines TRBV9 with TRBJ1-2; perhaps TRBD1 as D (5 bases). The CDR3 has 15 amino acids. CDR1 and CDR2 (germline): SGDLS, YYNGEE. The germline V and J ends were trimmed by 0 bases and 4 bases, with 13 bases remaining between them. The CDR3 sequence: CASSVASQGSYGYTF. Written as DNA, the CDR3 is TGTGCCAGCAGCGTAGCCTCGCAGGGTAGCTATGGCTACACCTTC.

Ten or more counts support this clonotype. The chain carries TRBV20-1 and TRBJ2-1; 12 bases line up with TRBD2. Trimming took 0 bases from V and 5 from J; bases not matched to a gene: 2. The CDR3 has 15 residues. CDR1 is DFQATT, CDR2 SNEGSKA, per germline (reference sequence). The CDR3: CSARDLAGGHNEQFF. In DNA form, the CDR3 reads TGCAGTGCTAGAGATCTAGCGGGGGGGCACAATGAGCAGTTCTTC.

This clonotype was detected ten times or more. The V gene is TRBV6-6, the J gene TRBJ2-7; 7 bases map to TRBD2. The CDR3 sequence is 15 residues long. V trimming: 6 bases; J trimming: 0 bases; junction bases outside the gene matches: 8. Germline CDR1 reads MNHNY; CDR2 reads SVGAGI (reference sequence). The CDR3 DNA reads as TGTGCCAGCAGCCTACCCCTAGCGGACTCCTACGAGCAGTACTTC. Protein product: CASSLPLADSYEQYF.

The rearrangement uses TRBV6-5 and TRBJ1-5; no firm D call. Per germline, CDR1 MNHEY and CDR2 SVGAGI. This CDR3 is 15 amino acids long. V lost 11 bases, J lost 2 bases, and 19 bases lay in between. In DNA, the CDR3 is TGTGCCTGTCCTTCAGGTAATTCGGGCAATCAGCCCCAGCATTTT. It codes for CACPSGNSGNQPQHF.

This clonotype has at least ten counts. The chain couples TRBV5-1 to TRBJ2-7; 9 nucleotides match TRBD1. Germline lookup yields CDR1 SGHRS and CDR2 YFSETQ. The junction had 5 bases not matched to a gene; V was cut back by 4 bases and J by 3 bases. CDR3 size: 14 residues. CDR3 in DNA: TGCGCCAGCAGCACGGGACAGGGTGGCTACGAGCAGTACTTC. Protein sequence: CASSTGQGGYEQYF.

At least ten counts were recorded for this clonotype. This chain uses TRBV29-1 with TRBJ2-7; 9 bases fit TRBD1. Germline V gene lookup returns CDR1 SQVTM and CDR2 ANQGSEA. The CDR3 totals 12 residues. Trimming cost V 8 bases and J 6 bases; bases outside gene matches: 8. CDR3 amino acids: CSSRTGEGEQYF. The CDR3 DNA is TGCAGCTCACGGACAGGGGAAGGCGAGCAGTACTTC.

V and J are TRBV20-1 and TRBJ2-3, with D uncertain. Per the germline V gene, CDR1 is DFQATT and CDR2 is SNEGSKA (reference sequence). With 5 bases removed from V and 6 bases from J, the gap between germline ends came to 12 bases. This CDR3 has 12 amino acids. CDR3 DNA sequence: TGCAGTGCTTCAGGACCTGGGGATACGCAGTATTTT. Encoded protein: CSASGPGDTQYF.

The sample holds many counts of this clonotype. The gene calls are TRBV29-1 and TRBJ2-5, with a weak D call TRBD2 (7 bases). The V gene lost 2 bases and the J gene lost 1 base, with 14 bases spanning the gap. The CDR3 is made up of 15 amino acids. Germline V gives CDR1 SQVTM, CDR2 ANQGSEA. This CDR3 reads CSVEPWRGLQETQYF. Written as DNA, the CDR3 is TGCAGCGTTGAACCGTGGCGGGGGCTCCAAGAGACCCAGTACTTC. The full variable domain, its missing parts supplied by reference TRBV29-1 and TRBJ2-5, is SAVISQKPSRDICQRGTSLTIQCQVDSQVTMMFWYRQQPGQSLTLIATANQGSEATYESGFVIDKFPISRPNLTFSTLTVSNMSPEDSSIYLCSVEPWRGLQETQYFGPGTRLLVL.

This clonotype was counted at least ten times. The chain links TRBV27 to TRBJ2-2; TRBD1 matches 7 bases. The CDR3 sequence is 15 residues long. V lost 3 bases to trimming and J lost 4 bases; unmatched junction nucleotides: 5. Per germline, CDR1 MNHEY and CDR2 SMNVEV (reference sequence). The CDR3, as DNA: TGTGCCAGCAGTTTGACAGGGTCGGGCACCGGGGAGCTGTTTTTT. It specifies CASSLTGSGTGELFF.

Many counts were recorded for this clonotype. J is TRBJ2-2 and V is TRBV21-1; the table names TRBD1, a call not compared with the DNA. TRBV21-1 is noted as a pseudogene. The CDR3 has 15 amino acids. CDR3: CARPKGQGITGELFF. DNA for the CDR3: TGTGCCAGGCCCAAGGGACAGGGGATCACCGGGGAGCTGTTTTTT.

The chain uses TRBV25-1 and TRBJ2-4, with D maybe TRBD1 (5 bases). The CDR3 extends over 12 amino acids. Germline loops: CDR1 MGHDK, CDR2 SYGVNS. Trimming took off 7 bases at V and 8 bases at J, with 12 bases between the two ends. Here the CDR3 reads CASTGQRDIQYF. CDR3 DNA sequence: TGTGCCAGCACTGGACAAAGGGACATTCAGTACTTC.

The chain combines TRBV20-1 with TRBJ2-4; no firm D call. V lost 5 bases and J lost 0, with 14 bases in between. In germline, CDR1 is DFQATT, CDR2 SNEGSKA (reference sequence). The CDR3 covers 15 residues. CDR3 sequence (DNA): TGCAGTGCTCTTGCTCTGGGTCGAGCCAAAAACATTCAGTACTTC. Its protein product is CSALALGRAKNIQYF.

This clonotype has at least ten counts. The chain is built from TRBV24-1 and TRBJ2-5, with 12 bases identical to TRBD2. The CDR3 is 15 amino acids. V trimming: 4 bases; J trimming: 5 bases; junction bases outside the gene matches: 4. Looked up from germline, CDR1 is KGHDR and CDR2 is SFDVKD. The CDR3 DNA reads TGTGCCACCAGTGAAACTAGCGGGGGGACGGAGACCCAGTACTTC. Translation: CATSETSGGTETQYF.

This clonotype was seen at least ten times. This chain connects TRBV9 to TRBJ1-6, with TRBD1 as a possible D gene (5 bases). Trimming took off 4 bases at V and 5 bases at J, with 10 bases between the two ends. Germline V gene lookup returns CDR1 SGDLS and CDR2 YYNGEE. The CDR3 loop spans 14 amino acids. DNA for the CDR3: TGTGCCAGCAGCCGGGACCTAGATAATTCACCCCTCCACTTT. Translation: CASSRDLDNSPLHF.

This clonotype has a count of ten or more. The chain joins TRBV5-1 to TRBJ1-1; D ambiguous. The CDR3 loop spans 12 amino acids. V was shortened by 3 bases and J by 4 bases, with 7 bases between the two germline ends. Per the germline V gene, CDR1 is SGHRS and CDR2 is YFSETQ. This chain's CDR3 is CASSSVGTEAFF. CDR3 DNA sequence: TGCGCCAGCAGCTCTGTCGGCACTGAAGCTTTCTTT.

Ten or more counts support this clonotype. CDR3 DNA sequence: TGTGCCAGCAGCCAAGAAATGACAGTCGTGGGGTATAATTCACCCCTCCACTTT. It yields the protein CASSQEMTVVGYNSPLHF. The gene calls are TRBV14 and TRBJ1-6; the D gene is possibly TRBD1 (5 bases). V was shortened by 0 bases and J by 4 bases, with 16 bases between the two germline ends. Looked up from germline, CDR1 is SGHDN and CDR2 is FVKESK. CDR3 length: 18 amino acids.

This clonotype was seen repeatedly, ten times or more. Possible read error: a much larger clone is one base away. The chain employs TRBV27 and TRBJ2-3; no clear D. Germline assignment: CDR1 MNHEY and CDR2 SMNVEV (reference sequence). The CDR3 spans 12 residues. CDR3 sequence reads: CANSLSTDTQYF. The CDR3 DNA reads TGTGCCAACAGTTTATCCACAGATACGCAGTATTTT.

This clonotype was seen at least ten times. The CDR3 DNA reads as TGCGCCAGCAGCGCTGCAGGGGGAGAAAACACCATATATTTT. Its protein product is CASSAAGGENTIYF. This rearrangement joins TRBV5-1 to TRBJ1-3; 7 bases match TRBD1. Germline assignment: CDR1 SGHRS and CDR2 YFSETQ. Trimming took 4 bases from V and 6 from J; bases not matched to a gene: 7. The CDR3 covers 14 residues.

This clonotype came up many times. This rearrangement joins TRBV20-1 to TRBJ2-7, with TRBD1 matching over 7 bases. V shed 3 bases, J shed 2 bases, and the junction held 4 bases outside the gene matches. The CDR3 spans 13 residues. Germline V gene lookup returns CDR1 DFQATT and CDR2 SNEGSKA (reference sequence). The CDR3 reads CSASPDRTYEQYF. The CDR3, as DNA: TGCAGTGCTAGTCCGGACAGGACCTACGAGCAGTACTTC.

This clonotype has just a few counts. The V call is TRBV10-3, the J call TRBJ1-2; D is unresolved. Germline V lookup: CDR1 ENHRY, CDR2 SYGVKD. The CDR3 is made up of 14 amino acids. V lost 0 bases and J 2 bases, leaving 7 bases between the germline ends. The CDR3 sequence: CAISESTGNYGYTF. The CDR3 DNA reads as TGTGCCATCAGTGAGTCAACGGGGAACTATGGCTACACCTTC.

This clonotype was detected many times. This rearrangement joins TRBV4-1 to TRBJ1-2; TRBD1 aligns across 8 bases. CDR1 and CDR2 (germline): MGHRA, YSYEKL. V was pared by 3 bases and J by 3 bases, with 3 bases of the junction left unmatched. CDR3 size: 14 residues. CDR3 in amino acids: CASSQPGQDYGYTF. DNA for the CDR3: TGCGCCAGCAGCCAGCCGGGACAGGACTATGGCTACACCTTC.

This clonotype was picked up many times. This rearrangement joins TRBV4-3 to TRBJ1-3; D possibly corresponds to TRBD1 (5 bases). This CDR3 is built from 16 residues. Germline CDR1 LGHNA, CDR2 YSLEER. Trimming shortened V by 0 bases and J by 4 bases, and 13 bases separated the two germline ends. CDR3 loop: CASSQENGTPGNTIYF. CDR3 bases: TGCGCCAGCAGCCAAGAGAACGGGACGCCAGGAAACACCATATATTTT.

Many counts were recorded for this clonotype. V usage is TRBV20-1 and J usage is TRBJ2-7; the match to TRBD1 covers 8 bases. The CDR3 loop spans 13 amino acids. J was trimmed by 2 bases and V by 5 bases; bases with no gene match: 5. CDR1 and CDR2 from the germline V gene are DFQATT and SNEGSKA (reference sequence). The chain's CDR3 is CSARDRWTYEQYF. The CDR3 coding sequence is TGCAGTGCTCGGGACAGGTGGACCTACGAGCAGTACTTC.

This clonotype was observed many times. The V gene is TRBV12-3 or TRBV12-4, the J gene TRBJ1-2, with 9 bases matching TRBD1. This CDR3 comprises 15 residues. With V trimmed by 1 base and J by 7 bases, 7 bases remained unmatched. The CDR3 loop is CASSLVRTGVGGYTF. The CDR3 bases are TGTGCCAGCAGTTTAGTGCGGACAGGGGTTGGTGGCTACACCTTC.

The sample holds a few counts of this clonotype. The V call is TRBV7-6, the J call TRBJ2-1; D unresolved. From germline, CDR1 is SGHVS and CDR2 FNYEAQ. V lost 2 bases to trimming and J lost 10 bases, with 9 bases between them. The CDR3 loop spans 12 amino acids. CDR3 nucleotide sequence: TGTGCCAGCAGCTTATTCGGATGGGAGCAGTTCTTC. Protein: CASSLFGWEQFF.